This TCR beta chain was sequenced in a study of cytomegalovirus exposure and HLA in healthy donors. Across the whole study: Previous work identified 95 million to 120 million unique TCR beta sequences from around 170 million T cells. A preliminary data release comprised 80 million or so unique TCRs obtained from HLA-typed donors. General study points: With later analysis, a missense DCLRE1C variant became linked to TCR beta V- and J-gene trimming.

60 Vbeta and 13 Jbeta primers were used in PCR. Assay: immunoSEQ multiplex PCR; the TCRdb copy retains only in-frame clones and omits some. The sample lists 250,000 to 300,000 clones; roughly 81% were seen once. This CDR3 has 15 residues. Trimming removed 0 bases at V and 6 bases at J, with 12 bases between. CDR1 ENHRY and CDR2 SYGVKD come from the germline V gene. This clone was picked up one time. Its antigen is undetermined. V gene TRBV10-3 combines with J gene TRBJ2-1; possible D gene TRBD2, 5 bases. The sequence derives from a woman aged 40 to 50 in good health and CMV-seropositive. The specimen was PBMCs. CDR3 in amino acids: CAISESLGGRNEQFF. For the CDR3, the DNA is TGTGCCATCAGTGAGTCGCTAGGAGGCCGCAATGAGCAGTTCTTC.